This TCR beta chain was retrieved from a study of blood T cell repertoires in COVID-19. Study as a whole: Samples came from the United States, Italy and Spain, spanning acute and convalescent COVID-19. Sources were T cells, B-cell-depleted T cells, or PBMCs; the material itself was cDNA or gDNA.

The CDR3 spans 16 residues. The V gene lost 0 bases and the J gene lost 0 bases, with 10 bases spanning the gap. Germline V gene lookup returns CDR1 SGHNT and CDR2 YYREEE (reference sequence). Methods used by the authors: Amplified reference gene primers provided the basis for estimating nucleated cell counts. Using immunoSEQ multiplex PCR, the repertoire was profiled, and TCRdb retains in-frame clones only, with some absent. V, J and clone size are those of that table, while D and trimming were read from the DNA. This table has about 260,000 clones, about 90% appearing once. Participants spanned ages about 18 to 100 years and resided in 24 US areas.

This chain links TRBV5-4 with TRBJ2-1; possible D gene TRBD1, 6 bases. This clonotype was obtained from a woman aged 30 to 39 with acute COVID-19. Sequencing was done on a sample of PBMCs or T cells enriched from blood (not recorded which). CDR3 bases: TGTGCCAGCAGCTTGGACTGGGACAACTCCTACAATGAGCAGTTCTTC. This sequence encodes CASSLDWDNSYNEQFF.